This TCR beta chain was documented in a study of shared clonotypes between healthy human individuals. About the study: CD4 naive and memory got three plates each, CD8 naive two, CD8 memory one. Whole-study findings and limits: Against clonotypes common to all four donors, non-shared ones had lower generation probabilities.

A note on this clone: Its antigen is not identified.

Assay used: immunoSEQ multiplex PCR; TCRdb lists only in-frame clones, some missing. The sample records 700,000 to 950,000 clones, about 96% being singletons. CDR1 MGHRA and CDR2 YSYEKL come from the germline V gene. The CDR3 consists of 14 residues. V trimming: 2 bases; J trimming: 6 bases; junction bases outside the gene matches: 7. Naivety among CD8 cells was defined by CD45RO negativity and positive CCR7 selection, thereby excluding terminally differentiated effector memory CD45RA+ cells. The donors, healthy adults who were HIV-negative, had experienced no recent acute infections or vaccinations.

This TCR derives from a man in his thirties or forties in good health. The sequenced material came from naive CD8+ T cells sorted from blood. The rearrangement uses TRBV4-1 and TRBJ2-7, with 7 bases fitting TRBD1. The DNA of the CDR3 is TGCGCCAGCAGCCAAACAACGACAGGGAGCGAGCAGTACTTC. Amino acid sequence: CASSQTTTGSEQYF.